This passage covers 22 T cell receptor beta chains from one sample sequenced in a study of T cell repertoires in cytomegalovirus infection (dated by TCRdb to between 2017 and 2020). Interpreted using the paper, the treatment or condition label stands for: in vitro stimulation with specific CMV peptide epitopes to enrich CMV-specific T cells. No antigen has been assigned to these receptors. For sequencing, an Illumina HiSeq 1500 was employed. TCRdb reran the public reads through fastp at Q25 and MiXCR, keeping productive beta chains. CDR3 protein duplicates are merged, each entry listing the most common genes and DNA. The sample yields 230,000 or so distinct CDR3 sequences; about 39% were counted once. 55% to 60% of the sample rests with the top ten. Sequences were derived from CD8+ T cells from cultured PBMCs, sampled from culture after CMV antigen stimulation. The receptor source for this set is a human donor in good health (CMV status not recorded). Some clones in this sample may be carry-over from other donors' samples.

The CDR3 coding sequence is TGTGCCAGCAGTTTATCTCTGACAGGGAATTATAATTCACCCCTCCACTTT. This sequence encodes CASSLSLTGNYNSPLHF. V usage is TRBV27 and J usage is TRBJ1-6, with 7 bases aligning to TRBD1. This CDR3 has 17 residues. V gave up 0 bases and J gave up 4 bases; unmatched junction bases: 6. Germline V gene lookup returns CDR1 MNHEY and CDR2 SMNVEV (reference sequence).

This chain connects TRBV6-1 to TRBJ1-3; D is unresolved. V gave up 10 bases and J gave up 3 bases, with 13 bases separating them. This CDR3 contains 13 residues. Germline values: CDR1 MNHNS, CDR2 SASEGT. The DNA of the CDR3 is TGTGCCACTAACCAGGCGGTTGGAAACACCATATATTTT. It specifies CATNQAVGNTIYF.

The genes are TRBV12-3 or TRBV12-4 and TRBJ2-1; 7 bases match TRBD2. The CDR3 is 15 residues long. The trim removed 7 bases at V and 6 bases at J, leaving 12 bases unmatched. In DNA form, the CDR3 reads TGTGCCAGCACTCAGCTGCCTAGCGGACCCAATGAGCAGTTCTTC. This translates into CASTQLPSGPNEQFF.

This clonotype was seen ten or more times. The chain combines TRBV7-8 with TRBJ1-5, with 8 bases aligning to TRBD1. V gave up 5 bases and J gave up 0 bases; unmatched junction bases: 6. The germline CDR1 and CDR2 sequences are SGHVS and FQNEAQ. This CDR3 contains 16 residues. The DNA for the CDR3 is TGTGCCAGCAGCCCTCCAGACAGGGGTAGCAATCAGCCCCAGCATTTT. Translated, it gives CASSPPDRGSNQPQHF.

This sequence joins TRBV19 and TRBJ1-5; no definite D call. This CDR3 spans 13 amino acids. In germline, CDR1 is LNHDA, CDR2 SQIVND (reference sequence). Trimming shortened V by 5 bases and J by 2 bases, and 7 bases separated the two germline ends. CDR3 residues: CASSARGNQPQHF. DNA for the CDR3: TGTGCCAGTAGTGCTCGGGGCAATCAGCCCCAGCATTTT.

The genes are TRBV10-3 and TRBJ2-5; perhaps TRBD2 as D (6 bases). Germline CDR1 ENHRY, CDR2 SYGVKD. V lost 4 bases to trimming and J lost 3 bases, with 12 bases between them. The CDR3 is made up of 14 amino acids. CDR3 in DNA: TGTGCCATCAGTGTCCCGGGGAGGAAAGAGACCCAGTACTTC. Protein product: CAISVPGRKETQYF.

This rearrangement joins TRBV6-6 to TRBJ1-5; 9 bases agree with TRBD1. Per the germline V gene, CDR1 is MNHNY and CDR2 is SVGAGI (reference sequence). The junction had 7 bases not matched to a gene; V was cut back by 6 bases and J by 7 bases. The CDR3 has 14 amino acids. DNA for the CDR3: TGTGCCAGCAGCCAGCCAGGACAGGGGCAGCCCCAGCATTTT. Protein product: CASSQPGQGQPQHF.

The CDR3 nucleotides read TGTGCCAGCAGTTACCCACGGGACAGGGGGTATATGAACACTGAAGCTTTCTTT. As protein: CASSYPRDRGYMNTEAFF. This chain connects TRBV6-2 or TRBV6-3 to TRBJ1-1; TRBD1 matches 11 bases. V lost 2 bases and J lost 0; bases outside the gene matches: 8. This CDR3 is built from 18 residues. Germline assignment: CDR1 MNHEY and CDR2 SVGEGT.

In DNA, the CDR3 is TGTGCTAGTGGCTCCACCGGACTAGCGGGAGGCCTCCATGAGCAGTTCTTC. Protein: CASGSTGLAGGLHEQFF. V gene TRBV12-5 combines with J gene TRBJ2-1, with 14 bases aligning to TRBD2. Germline V CDR1 and CDR2: LGHNT, FRNRAP. The trim removed 6 bases at V and 8 bases at J, leaving 12 bases unmatched. The length of the CDR3 is 17 residues.

The V gene is TRBV7-2, the J gene TRBJ2-7; TRBD1 might be the D (6 bases). V lost 5 bases and J 2 bases, leaving 16 bases between the germline ends. Looked up from germline, CDR1 is SGHTA and CDR2 is FQGNSA. This CDR3 has 15 residues. This chain's CDR3 is CASSPPPRQAYEQYF. The CDR3 DNA sequence: TGTGCCAGCAGCCCCCCGCCGCGACAGGCCTACGAGCAGTACTTC.

This clonotype has ten or more counts. CDR3 in amino acids: CASSVLLAGGPIVIGNEQFF. CDR3 sequence (DNA): TGTGCCAGCAGCGTTCTTCTAGCGGGAGGGCCCATCGTGATTGGGAATGAGCAGTTCTTC. The chain employs TRBV7-8 and TRBJ2-1; 12 nucleotides line up with TRBD2. The germline V gene has CDR1 SGHVS and CDR2 FQNEAQ. The V gene end was trimmed by 5 bases and the J gene end by 7 bases; junction bases not matched to a gene: 21. CDR3 size: 20 residues.

This rearrangement joins TRBV29-1 to TRBJ1-2, with a weak D call TRBD1 (6 bases). The CDR3 covers 14 residues. Trimming cost V 7 bases and J 1 base, with 16 bases left between them. Germline lookup yields CDR1 SQVTM and CDR2 ANQGSEA. CDR3 residues: CSANAAGDNYGYTF. CDR3 DNA: TGCAGCGCCAACGCGGCAGGGGATAACTATGGCTACACCTTC. The full variable domain, completed using reference TRBV29-1 and TRBJ1-2, is SAVISQKPSRDICQRGTSLTIQCQVDSQVTMMFWYRQQPGQSLTLIATANQGSEATYESGFVIDKFPISRPNLTFSTLTVSNMSPEDSSIYLCSANAAGDNYGYTFGSGTRLTVV.

This clonotype showed up just a few times. This chain links TRBV12-3 or TRBV12-4 with TRBJ1-1; 8 bases fit TRBD1. V was clipped by 7 bases and J by 3 bases; unmatched bases: 4. The CDR3 extends over 13 amino acids. CDR3 residues: CASTLTGDTEAFF. In DNA form, the CDR3 reads TGTGCCAGCACCCTGACAGGGGACACTGAAGCTTTCTTT.

This clonotype appeared a few times. The V gene is TRBV12-3 or TRBV12-4, the J gene TRBJ1-5, with D possibly being TRBD1 (6 bases). V was clipped by 5 bases and J by 5 bases, with 16 bases between them. This CDR3 is 15 amino acids long. DNA of the CDR3: TGTGCCAGCAGTCTCAGGACAGCAAAGGATCAGCCCCAGCATTTT. Its translation is CASSLRTAKDQPQHF.

The chain couples TRBV12-3 or TRBV12-4 to TRBJ2-1; 9 bases line up with TRBD2. V lost 6 bases, J lost 6 bases, and 9 bases stayed unmatched. The CDR3 loop spans 15 amino acids. The CDR3 loop reads CASSSQAGGLNEQFF. CDR3 bases: TGTGCCAGCAGCTCCCAGGCGGGGGGGCTCAATGAGCAGTTCTTC.

The chain joins TRBV20-1 to TRBJ1-2, with 7 bases lining up with TRBD1. CDR3 length equals 16 residues. The germline CDR1 and CDR2 sequences are DFQATT and SNEGSKA (reference sequence). The V gene end was trimmed by 6 bases and the J gene end by 4 bases; junction bases not matched to a gene: 17. For the CDR3, the DNA is TGCAGTGCCCCCGCGGTATTAAGGGGGCCGGGCTATGGCTACACCTTC. Translation gives CSAPAVLRGPGYGYTF.

This clonotype was detected a few times. The V and J genes are TRBV7-2 and TRBJ2-1; the D is unclear. V gave up 2 bases and J gave up 8 bases, with 7 bases separating them. The germline V gene has CDR1 SGHTA and CDR2 FQGNSA. The CDR3 has 12 amino acids. DNA for the CDR3: TGTGCCAGCAGCTTAAATTGGGATGAGCAGTTCTTC. It encodes CASSLNWDEQFF.

The V gene is TRBV4-2, the J gene TRBJ1-1; D is unresolved. The germline CDR1 and CDR2 sequences are LGHNA and YNFKEQ. CDR3 length: 14 residues. Trimming cost V 0 bases and J 1 base, with 6 bases left between them. For the CDR3, the DNA is TGTGCCAGCAGCCAAGATTGGGGGAACACTGAAGCTTTCTTT. Protein product: CASSQDWGNTEAFF.

The chain has TRBV6-5 and TRBJ1-5; D is perhaps TRBD1 (5 bases). Trimming stripped 2 bases from V and 3 bases from J, with 8 bases between. The CDR3 sequence is 14 residues long. Germline V gene lookup returns CDR1 MNHEY and CDR2 SVGAGI. Here the CDR3 reads CASSYRGNNQPQHF. CDR3 nucleotide sequence: TGTGCCAGCAGTTACAGGGGAAACAATCAGCCCCAGCATTTT.

This clonotype was observed a handful of times. The V and J genes are TRBV5-1 and TRBJ2-2; no clear D gene. The V end lost 0 bases, the J end lost 6 bases, and 9 bases lay between the germline ends. Germline V CDR1 and CDR2: SGHRS, YFSETQ. The CDR3 runs 14 residues. The CDR3 DNA reads TGCGCCAGCAGCTTGGATGCCGAGGCCGGGGAGCTGTTTTTT. Translated: CASSLDAEAGELFF.

This clonotype was observed a handful of times. The chain links TRBV7-4 to TRBJ2-1, with D uncertain. The CDR3 totals 10 residues. Trimming removed 6 bases at V and 10 bases at J, with 7 bases between. Germline V CDR1 and CDR2: SGHVT, SQSDAQ. CDR3 sequence: CASSTQEQFF. As DNA, the CDR3 is TGTGCCAGCAGTACACAGGAGCAGTTCTTC.

The J gene is TRBJ2-3, the V gene TRBV5-4; D gene unclear. Per the germline V gene, CDR1 is SGHNT and CDR2 is YYREEE (reference sequence). The CDR3 covers 14 residues. Trimming took off 5 bases at V and 0 bases at J, with 10 bases between the two ends. CDR3 coding DNA: TGTGCCAGCAGTGGGTCCGGAAGCACAGATACGCAGTATTTT. Translated: CASSGSGSTDTQYF.